This TCR beta chain originates from a study of blood T cell repertoires in COVID-19. Libraries were prepared by immunoSEQ multiplex PCR; TCRdb keeps only in-frame clonotypes and omits some of them. The profile shows 60,000 to 70,000 clones, about 82% of them singletons. This CDR3 contains 16 residues. V lost 6 bases and J lost 0, with 14 bases in between. Germline CDR1 and CDR2: MNHEY and SVGEGT. The V and J genes are TRBV6-2 or TRBV6-3 and TRBJ2-2; unclear D gene. Sample: peripheral blood. The TCR sequence derives from a human donor in a cohort sampled during active COVID-19. CDR3: CASSILLSTNTGELFF. The CDR3 coding sequence is TGTGCCAGCAGCATACTTCTGAGCACGAACACCGGGGAGCTGTTTTTT.